This TCR beta chain is drawn from a study of beta chain features in type 1 diabetes. Study observations and caveats: Moderately but significantly shorter TCRB CDR3s were found in Type 1 diabetes patients in all four CD4+ subsets.

This clone was counted only a few times. Its antigen is still unknown. All of the isolated RNA was reverse transcribed, so expressed TCRB transcripts were sequenced. TCRdb's table, derived via immunoSEQ multiplex PCR, lists solely in-frame clones and lacks some. The table has under 850,000 clones, over 10% seen once. With 3 bases clipped from V and 2 bases from J, the junction kept 5 bases outside the gene matches. The germline V gene has CDR1 GTSNPN and CDR2 SVGIG (reference sequence). The CDR3 has 14 residues. The TCR was taken from a young man with type 1 diabetes. Material: naive CD4+ T cells from blood. V and J are TRBV30 and TRBJ2-5; 8 positions match TRBD1. DNA of the CDR3: TGTGCCTGGAGCGGGACAGGTTGGCAAGAGACCCAGTACTTC. It is translated as CAWSGTGWQETQYF.